These T cell receptor beta chains were read from a single sample in a study of beta chain features in type 1 diabetes. The protocol was immunoSEQ multiplex PCR, while the TCRdb copy is restricted to in-frame clones and leaves out a portion. The data contain around 240,000 clones, 9.6% of them singletons. Sequences were obtained from naive CD4+ T cells from blood. The receptors derive from a woman younger than 35 in good health. The CDR3 runs from the conserved cysteine through the conserved F or W. D genes are given only for firm matches. Not all rows give a size; the values are once, few, many and, for expanded clones, a class.

v_gene	j_gene	d_gene	abundance	CDR3aa	CDR3nt
TRBV7-9	TRBJ1-4	.	many	CASSSGSRNEKLFF	TGTGCCAGCAGCTCGGGATCTAGGAATGAAAAACTGTTTTTT
TRBV6-5	TRBJ2-3	.	few	CASSYSTGQSDTQYF	TGTGCCAGCAGTTACTCCACCGGACAGTCAGATACGCAGTATTTT
TRBV5-4	TRBJ2-7	TRBD2	few	CASRTGTSEYYEQYF	TGTGCCAGCAGAACCGGGACTAGCGAGTACTACGAGCAGTACTTC
TRBV28	TRBJ2-6	.	few	CASSWSSLSGANVLTF	TGTGCCAGCAGTTGGAGCAGCCTCTCTGGGGCCAACGTCCTGACTTTC
TRBV6-5	TRBJ2-5	TRBD2	few	CASSYLAGLQETQYF	TGTGCCAGCAGTTACCTAGCGGGACTTCAAGAGACCCAGTACTTC
TRBV2	TRBJ2-6	.	.	CASIRGAGANVLTF	TGTGCCAGCATCCGGGGAGCTGGGGCCAACGTCCTGACTTTC
TRBV5-4	TRBJ2-7	TRBD1	.	CASSSGTGAYEQYF	TGTGCCAGCAGCTCCGGGACAGGTGCCTACGAGCAGTACTTC
TRBV10-3	TRBJ2-1	TRBD2	.	CAIRGLAYNEQFF	TGTGCCATCAGGGGACTAGCTTACAATGAGCAGTTCTTC
TRBV27	TRBJ1-2	.	.	CASSLSPGGDYGYTF	TGTGCCAGCAGTTTATCCCCGGGGGGGGACTATGGCTACACCTTC
TRBV30	TRBJ2-7	TRBD1	.	CAWSVLSDRGQREQYF	TGTGCCTGGAGTGTACTGTCGGACAGGGGGCAACGGGAGCAGTACTTC
TRBV2	TRBJ1-1	TRBD1	few	CASRVGQGVGEAFF	TGTGCCAGCAGGGTTGGACAGGGGGTTGGTGAAGCTTTCTTT
TRBV5-4	TRBJ2-1	TRBD2	few	CASSDATSGRGQVAQFF	TGTGCCAGCAGCGACGCGACTAGCGGGAGAGGGCAGGTGGCGCAGTTCTTC
TRBV7-9	TRBJ2-1	TRBD1	once	CASSLAVGQGANEQFF	TGTGCCAGCAGCTTAGCCGTGGGACAGGGGGCGAATGAGCAGTTCTTC
TRBV6-5	TRBJ1-2	TRBD1	few	CASSYSRQGFGYTF	TGTGCCAGCAGTTACTCGAGACAGGGTTTCGGCTACACCTTC
TRBV14	TRBJ1-5	.	few	CASSQGAGQPQHF	TGTGCCAGCAGCCAAGGGGCCGGTCAGCCCCAGCATTTT
TRBV7-7	TRBJ2-5	TRBD1	.	CASSHDRVRETQYF	TGTGCTAGCAGCCACGACAGGGTCCGGGAGACCCAGTACTTC
TRBV19	TRBJ2-5	TRBD1	.	CASSIGTVKETQYF	TGTGCCAGTAGTATCGGGACAGTCAAAGAGACCCAGTACTTC
TRBV5-1	TRBJ2-7	.	few	CASSFGDPKQYF	TGCGCCAGCAGCTTCGGGGATCCCAAGCAGTACTTC
TRBV11-2	TRBJ1-6	TRBD1	.	CASRGIGTGYNSPLHF	TGTGCCAGCAGGGGTATCGGGACAGGTTATAATTCACCCCTCCACTTT
TRBV7-6	TRBJ2-1	TRBD2	.	CASSSGLAGGNEQFF	TGTGCCAGCAGCTCCGGACTAGCGGGGGGGAATGAGCAGTTCTTC
TRBV4-1	TRBJ1-2	.	.	CASSQSFKGPSGGYTF	TGCGCCAGCAGCCAGAGCTTTAAGGGTCCCTCGGGAGGCTACACCTTC
TRBV9	TRBJ2-2	TRBD2	few	CASSVGRTSGGTGELFF	TGTGCCAGCAGCGTAGGTCGGACTAGCGGGGGCACCGGGGAGCTGTTTTTT
TRBV19	TRBJ1-1	TRBD1	.	CASSVTQGMNTEAFF	TGTGCCAGTAGCGTGACACAGGGGATGAACACTGAAGCTTTCTTT
TRBV6-6	TRBJ2-7	TRBD1	.	CASSRGQGVPEQYF	TGTGCCAGCAGTCGCGGACAGGGAGTTCCCGAGCAGTACTTC
TRBV7-6	TRBJ2-1	.	few	CASSLAETGLNEQFF	TGTGCCAGCAGCTTAGCCGAGACAGGCCTCAATGAGCAGTTCTTC
TRBV11-2	TRBJ2-7	TRBD2	few	CASSGRTSGRALDEQYF	TGTGCCAGCAGCGGACGGACTAGCGGGAGGGCGCTCGACGAGCAGTACTTC
TRBV5-1	TRBJ1-1	TRBD1	few	CASSFPGQAEAFF	TGCGCCAGCAGCTTTCCGGGACAGGCTGAAGCTTTCTTT
TRBV18	TRBJ2-1	TRBD1	few	CASSPSAGQGFSGEQFF	TGTGCCAGCTCACCTTCGGCGGGACAGGGTTTTTCAGGTGAGCAGTTCTTC
TRBV29-1	TRBJ1-2	.	few	CSVADSLYGYTF	TGCAGCGTTGCCGACAGCCTTTATGGCTACACCTTC
TRBV5-1	TRBJ2-2	TRBD1	.	CASSLAGTGANTGELFF	TGCGCCAGCAGCTTGGCCGGGACAGGGGCGAACACCGGGGAGCTGTTTTTT
TRBV2	TRBJ1-1	TRBD1	few	CASSAGTGSTEAFF	TGTGCCAGCAGTGCCGGGACAGGGAGTACTGAAGCTTTCTTT
TRBV25-1	TRBJ1-1	.	.	CASRTPGVNTEAFF	TGTGCCAGCAGGACACCAGGGGTGAACACTGAAGCTTTCTTT
TRBV19	TRBJ1-1	.	few	CASRTYRGMTEAFF	TGTGCCAGTAGGACTTATCGAGGGATGACTGAAGCTTTCTTT
TRBV2	TRBJ1-4	.	few	CALRRGTEEKLFF	TGTGCCCTTCGGCGGGGCACGGAGGAAAAACTGTTTTTT
TRBV29-1	TRBJ2-7	TRBD2	few	CSVGGWWDTGRLAGQRKDSYEQYF	TGCAGCGTTGGAGGATGGTGGGACACGGGACGACTAGCGGGGCAGAGGAAGGATTCCTACGAGCAGTACTTC
TRBV2	TRBJ1-5	.	.	CASRAGTHQPQHF	TGTGCCAGCCGGGCGGGGACCCATCAGCCCCAGCATTTT
TRBV27	TRBJ1-2	TRBD1	.	CASRLTGGNGYTF	TGTGCCAGCAGACTGACAGGGGGGAATGGCTACACCTTC
TRBV9	TRBJ2-5	.	few	CASSISPQETQYF	TGTGCCAGCAGCATCAGTCCCCAAGAGACCCAGTACTTC
TRBV5-5	TRBJ2-7	.	.	CASSLAGVGEQYF	TGTGCCAGCAGCTTGGCAGGGGTCGGCGAGCAGTACTTC
TRBV19	TRBJ1-5	.	.	CASSPWEILGSNQPQHF	TGTGCCAGTAGCCCCTGGGAGATTTTGGGAAGCAATCAGCCCCAGCATTTT
TRBV7-9	TRBJ2-3	TRBD2	few	CASSITSGRALDTQYF	TGTGCCAGCAGCATCACTAGCGGGAGGGCCTTGGATACGCAGTATTTT
TRBV5-6	TRBJ1-2	.	few	CASSLTVGMERNYGYTF	TGTGCCAGCAGCTTGACCGTCGGGATGGAGCGTAACTATGGCTACACCTTC
TRBV30	TRBJ1-3	.	few	CAWSTDRPGSSGNTIYF	TGTGCCTGGAGTACCGATCGTCCCGGGTCTTCGGGGAACACCATATATTTT
TRBV6-4	TRBJ1-5	TRBD1	few	CASSRDRINQPQHF	TGTGCCAGCAGCCGGGACAGGATTAATCAGCCCCAGCATTTT
TRBV30	TRBJ2-7	.	.	CAWSTGSPPYEQYF	TGTGCCTGGAGCACAGGTTCTCCCCCATACGAGCAGTACTTC
TRBV28	TRBJ2-1	TRBD2	.	CASRPPVSGSDYSYNEQFF	TGTGCCAGCAGACCTCCGGTTAGCGGGAGTGATTACTCCTACAATGAGCAGTTCTTC
TRBV7-2	TRBJ2-1	TRBD2	.	CASSLGSGGYNEQFF	TGTGCCAGCAGCTTAGGTAGCGGGGGCTACAATGAGCAGTTCTTC
TRBV5-1	TRBJ2-5	TRBD1	.	CASSFSTGQQETQYF	TGCGCCAGCAGCTTCTCAACGGGACAGCAAGAGACCCAGTACTTC
TRBV5-4	TRBJ2-1	.	few	CASSPDRPWGNSEQFF	TGTGCCAGCAGCCCCGACAGGCCTTGGGGTAACAGTGAGCAGTTCTTC
TRBV5-1	TRBJ2-3	.	.	CASSLAARGITDTQYF	TGCGCCAGCAGCTTGGCTGCCAGGGGTATCACAGATACGCAGTATTTT
TRBV5-1	TRBJ2-5	TRBD1	few	CASSLATGTGETQYF	TGCGCCAGCAGCTTGGCCACCGGGACAGGGGAGACCCAGTACTTC
TRBV5-1	TRBJ2-7	TRBD1	.	CASSRPGTGDAYEQYF	TGCGCCAGCAGCCGACCCGGGACAGGGGACGCCTACGAGCAGTACTTC
TRBV18	TRBJ1-2	.	few	CASSPRVEDRTIGYTF	TGTGCCAGCTCACCGAGAGTGGAGGACAGAACTATTGGCTACACCTTC
TRBV7-9	TRBJ2-7	TRBD1	few	CASSNARDSSYEQYF	TGTGCCAGCAGTAACGCCCGGGACAGTTCCTACGAGCAGTACTTC
TRBV11-2	TRBJ2-3	TRBD2	many	CASSLSLSGRGTDTQYF	TGTGCCAGCAGCTTAAGTCTCAGCGGGAGAGGCACAGATACGCAGTATTTT
TRBV4-2	TRBJ2-1	.	few	CASSPSHPSYNEQFF	TGTGCCAGCAGCCCGAGCCACCCCTCCTACAATGAGCAGTTCTTC
TRBV27	TRBJ1-2	.	.	CASSTDTYGYTF	TGTGCCAGCAGTACCGACACCTATGGCTACACCTTC
TRBV29-1	TRBJ2-3	TRBD1	.	CSARQGLNTDTQYF	TGCAGCGCTCGACAGGGCCTTAACACAGATACGCAGTATTTT
TRBV5-1	TRBJ1-1	.	.	CASSLGEYTEAFF	TGCGCCAGCAGCTTGGGTGAGTACACTGAAGCTTTCTTT